The 21 T cell receptor beta chains reported below all come from one sample, sequenced in a study of Graves' ophthalmopathy and Graves' hyperthyroidism. RNA transcripts were the template, and TCR beta CDR3 regions were amplified from them. HTBI primers were used in a first-round RT-PCR, which preceded a second-round multiplex PCR. From the multiplex PCR reads, TCRdb called clonotypes with MiXCR, one entry per CDR3 protein. Among some 380,000 distinct CDR3 sequences listed, 15% were seen once. Sequencing was performed on peripheral blood. These receptors were obtained from a woman between 18 and 30 years old with stable Graves' hyperthyroidism.

The J gene is TRBJ1-1, the V gene TRBV2, with D perhaps matching TRBD1 (5 bases). In germline, CDR1 is SNHLY, CDR2 FYNNEI. The CDR3 runs to 17 residues. Trimming stripped 1 base from V and 6 bases from J, with 21 bases between. The CDR3 is CASSEENIRVGDAEAFF. DNA for the CDR3: TGTGCCAGCAGTGAAGAAAATATTCGAGTTGGGGACGCTGAAGCTTTCTTT.

The J gene is TRBJ1-1, the V gene TRBV10-1; D is undetermined. Germline CDR1 reads WNHNN; CDR2 reads SYGVQD (reference sequence). The CDR3 length is 13 residues. V lost 5 bases and J 4 bases, leaving 11 bases between the germline ends. The CDR3 is CASSSTAATEAFF. DNA of the CDR3: TGCGCCAGCAGTTCTACGGCCGCCACTGAAGCTTTCTTT.

This clonotype has a count of ten or more. This rearrangement joins TRBV12-3 or TRBV12-4 to TRBJ1-5; D gene uncertain. V was clipped by 4 bases and J by 1 base, with 2 bases between them. The CDR3 spans 12 residues. Written as DNA, the CDR3 is TGTGCCAGCAGTTGGAGCAATCAGCCCCAGCATTTT. It encodes CASSWSNQPQHF.

This clonotype was detected ten times or more. The V and J genes are TRBV20-1 and TRBJ1-5; a weak D match, TRBD1 (6 bases). Germline-derived CDR1 and CDR2 are DFQATT and SNEGSKA (reference sequence). V was clipped by 3 bases and J by 6 bases, with 9 bases between them. There are 12 residues in the CDR3. CDR3 sequence: CSASSQGQPQHF. As DNA, the CDR3 is TGCAGTGCTAGCTCACAGGGTCAGCCCCAGCATTTT.

This clonotype showed up many times. The chain recombines TRBV19 with TRBJ1-1, with D maybe TRBD1 (5 bases). CDR3 length equals 14 residues. From germline, CDR1 is LNHDA and CDR2 SQIVND (reference sequence). Between the trimmed V and J ends, which lost 7 bases and 0 bases, there was a span of 12 bases. The CDR3 DNA reads as TGTGCCAGTACCGGCCAGGGAATGAACACTGAAGCTTTCTTT. Amino acid sequence: CASTGQGMNTEAFF. The full variable domain, completed using reference TRBV19 and TRBJ1-1, is DGGITQSPKYLFRKEGQNVTLSCEQNLNHDAMYWYRQDPGQGLRLIYYSQIVNDFQKGDIAEGYSVSREKKESFPLTVTSAQKNPTAFYLCASTGQGMNTEAFFGQGTRLTVV.

This clonotype was recorded at least ten times. V gene TRBV11-2 combines with J gene TRBJ2-5; D call uncertain. The CDR3 is made up of 13 amino acids. Germline-derived CDR1 and CDR2 are SGHAT and FQNNGV. Trimming cost V 2 bases and J 4 bases, with 8 bases left between them. The chain's CDR3 is CASSLNSGETQYF. The CDR3, as DNA: TGTGCCAGCAGCTTAAATTCGGGAGAGACCCAGTACTTC.

The sample holds many counts of this clonotype. The CDR3 region is CSAIRLAIQYF. As DNA, the CDR3 is TGCAGCGCTATAAGACTCGCCATTCAGTACTTC. V gene TRBV29-1 combines with J gene TRBJ2-4; D is uncertain. The germline V and J ends were trimmed by 7 bases and 9 bases, with 13 bases remaining between them. Germline V lookup: CDR1 SQVTM, CDR2 ANQGSEA. The CDR3 sequence is 11 residues long.

V and J are TRBV7-2 and TRBJ1-6, with no clear D. CDR1 SGHTA and CDR2 FQGNSA come from the germline V gene. With 5 bases removed from V and 7 bases from J, the gap between germline ends came to 12 bases. CDR3 size: 14 residues. The CDR3 here is CASSLYLGNSPLHF. CDR3 DNA sequence: TGTGCCAGCAGCCTTTACCTAGGGAATTCACCCCTCCACTTT.

This clonotype was counted many times. The CDR3 loop is CASSVQGGDGYTF. The CDR3 DNA reads TGTGCCAGCAGCGTACAGGGAGGAGATGGCTACACCTTC. This rearrangement joins TRBV7-3 to TRBJ1-2; D is perhaps TRBD1 (6 bases). The germline V gene has CDR1 SGHTA and CDR2 FQGTGA. Trimming took 5 bases from V and 6 from J, leaving 13 bases between them. CDR3 size: 13 residues.

J is TRBJ1-1 and V is TRBV5-1, with D tentatively TRBD1 (5 bases). Germline V lookup: CDR1 SGHRS, CDR2 YFSETQ. The ends were cut back, 0 bases at V and 0 bases at J, with 21 bases in the middle. The CDR3 totals 19 residues. This chain's CDR3 is CASSLGKGRGHIMNTEAFF. The CDR3 DNA reads TGCGCCAGCAGCTTGGGTAAGGGACGCGGACATATAATGAACACTGAAGCTTTCTTT.

There are a few counts of this clonotype. This may be a read error: a much more frequent sequence differs by one nucleotide. V and J are TRBV25-1 and TRBJ2-4; D is perhaps TRBD2 (5 bases). Looked up from germline, CDR1 is MGHDK and CDR2 is SYGVNS. The CDR3 is 14 amino acids. The CDR3 DNA is TGTGCCAGCAGTGACCGGAGAGGGTCCGACATTAAGTACTTC. This sequence encodes CASSDRRGSDIKYF.

This clonotype occurred many times. The rearrangement joins TRBV6-1 to TRBJ1-2; 7 nucleotides align to TRBD1. Germline CDR1 reads MNHNS; CDR2 reads SASEGT. The CDR3 sequence is 17 residues long. With V trimmed by 6 bases and J by 3 bases, 16 bases remained unmatched. Written as DNA, the CDR3 is TGTGCCAGCAGGGAATATCCGGGACAGACGTGGGACTATGGCTACACCTTC. As protein: CASREYPGQTWDYGYTF.

This clonotype was seen at least ten times. V usage is TRBV11-3 and J usage is TRBJ1-2; no firm D call. There are 13 residues in the CDR3. The germline gives CDR1 SGHNT, CDR2 YENEEA. Trimming took 2 bases from V and 3 from J, leaving 7 bases between them. CDR3 protein: CASSLIPDYGYTF. The CDR3 DNA is TGTGCCAGCAGCTTAATTCCCGACTATGGCTACACCTTC.

V is TRBV12-3 or TRBV12-4 and J is TRBJ1-1, with D tentatively TRBD1 (5 bases). This CDR3 comprises 14 residues. V dropped 7 bases and J dropped 4 bases, with 16 bases sitting between them. As DNA, the CDR3 is TGTGCCAGCAAACTCCAGGACACCATCACTGAAGCTTTCTTT. Its protein product is CASKLQDTITEAFF.

The gene calls are TRBV6-1 and TRBJ1-1; the match to TRBD1 covers 9 bases. The V gene end was trimmed by 4 bases and the J gene end by 4 bases; junction bases not matched to a gene: 4. Looked up from germline, CDR1 is MNHNS and CDR2 is SASEGT. This CDR3 is built from 14 residues. CDR3 nucleotides: TGTGCCAGCAGTGTCAAGACAGGGGGCACTGAAGCTTTCTTT. Its protein product is CASSVKTGGTEAFF.

Ten or more counts support this clonotype. CDR3: CASSLTPSTNTEAFF. CDR3 coding DNA: TGTGCCAGCAGCTTAACACCCAGCACGAACACTGAAGCTTTCTTT. This rearrangement joins TRBV7-9 to TRBJ1-1; D gene ambiguous. V was trimmed by 2 bases and J by 1 base, leaving 11 bases between them. The germline V gene encodes CDR1 SEHNR and CDR2 FQNEAQ (reference sequence). The CDR3 is 15 residues long.

This clonotype appeared many times. This rearrangement joins TRBV12-3 or TRBV12-4 to TRBJ2-7; D may be TRBD2 (6 bases). Trimming pared 3 bases from V and 4 bases from J, leaving 13 bases between. This CDR3 is built from 14 residues. DNA of the CDR3: TGTGCCAGCAGTTTGGCGGGGAAAGCGTACGAGCAGTACTTC. As protein: CASSLAGKAYEQYF.

This chain uses TRBV27 with TRBJ2-4; possible D gene TRBD2, 6 bases. Between the trimmed V and J ends, which lost 3 bases and 3 bases, there was a span of 12 bases. Germline V gives CDR1 MNHEY, CDR2 SMNVEV (reference sequence). The CDR3 is made up of 15 amino acids. CDR3 protein: CASSLEGRYKNIQYF. The CDR3 region has the DNA TGTGCCAGCAGTTTGGAGGGTCGGTACAAAAACATTCAGTACTTC.

This chain links TRBV24-1 with TRBJ2-7, with D tentatively TRBD1 (5 bases). The CDR3 contains 12 residues. Trimming removed 9 bases from V and 3 bases from J, with 11 bases in between. Per the germline V gene, CDR1 is KGHDR and CDR2 is SFDVKD. The CDR3 here is CATGDQGYEQYF. The CDR3 nucleotides read TGTGCCACCGGCGATCAGGGCTACGAGCAGTACTTC.

This clonotype has a count of ten or more. The chain carries TRBV9 and TRBJ1-5; 7 bases fit TRBD1. J gave up 7 bases and V 4 bases, and 11 bases lay outside the gene matches. CDR1 is SGDLS and CDR2 is YYNGEE in the germline V gene. This CDR3 contains 15 residues. The CDR3 nucleotides read TGTGCCAGCAGCTCTGACGGACAGGTTCGACAGCCCCAGCATTTT. Its protein product is CASSSDGQVRQPQHF.

A note on this clonotype: A read error may explain this, as a much larger clone is one base away. The chain is built from TRBV20-1 and TRBJ2-7, with a weak D call TRBD1 (5 bases). Germline CDR1 reads DFQATT; CDR2 reads SNEGSKA (reference sequence). Trimming left V 6 bases short and J 2 bases short, with 14 bases between. The CDR3 length is 13 residues. The CDR3 DNA reads as TGCAGTGCCGCGTCCGGACACACCTACGAGCAGTACTTC. Its protein is CSAASGHTYEQYF.